The entry below describes one T cell receptor beta chain. The sample comes from a study of blood T cell repertoires in COVID-19. Overall study: In each case, the material was cDNA or gDNA derived from T cells, B-cell-depleted T cells, or PBMCs.

The CDR3 is 11 residues long. Trimming took 8 bases from V and 7 from J, leaving 14 bases between them. The germline V gene encodes CDR1 SQVTM and CDR2 ANQGSEA. Per the original methods: Amplification of reference gene primers provided the estimated nucleated cell counts. Only in-frame clones appear in the TCRdb table, and some are missing; sequencing was by immunoSEQ multiplex PCR. V and J calls and clone size are given by that table; D and trimming were obtained from the DNA. Counted here are roughly 180,000 clones, around 85% occurring once; the ten biggest clones make up roughly 6%. Participant-given clinical history determined each cohort assignment. Two consecutive negative NP/OP PCR tests, clearance, or resolved symptoms defined Cohort 3 recovery.

Sequencing was performed on PBMCs or T cells enriched from blood (not recorded which). The chain carries TRBV29-1 and TRBJ1-1, with D tentatively TRBD1 (6 bases). The TCR comes from a man between 35 and 55 years old who had recovered from COVID-19. The chain's CDR3 is CSYITGFEAFF. In nucleotides, the CDR3 is TGCAGCTACATTACAGGGTTTGAAGCTTTCTTT.